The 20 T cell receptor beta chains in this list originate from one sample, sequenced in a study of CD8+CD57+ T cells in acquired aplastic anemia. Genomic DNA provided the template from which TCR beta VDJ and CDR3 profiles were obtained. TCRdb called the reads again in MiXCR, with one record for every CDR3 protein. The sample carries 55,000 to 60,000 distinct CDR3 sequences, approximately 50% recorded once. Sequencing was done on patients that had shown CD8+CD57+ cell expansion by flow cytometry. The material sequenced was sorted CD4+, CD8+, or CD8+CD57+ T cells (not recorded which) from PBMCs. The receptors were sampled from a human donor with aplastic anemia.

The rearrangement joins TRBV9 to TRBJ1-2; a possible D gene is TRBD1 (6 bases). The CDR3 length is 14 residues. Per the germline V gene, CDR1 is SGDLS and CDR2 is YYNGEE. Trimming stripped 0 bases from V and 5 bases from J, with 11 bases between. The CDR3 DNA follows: TGTGCCAGCAGCGTAGCTGGGACACTGTATGGCTACACCTTC. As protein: CASSVAGTLYGYTF.

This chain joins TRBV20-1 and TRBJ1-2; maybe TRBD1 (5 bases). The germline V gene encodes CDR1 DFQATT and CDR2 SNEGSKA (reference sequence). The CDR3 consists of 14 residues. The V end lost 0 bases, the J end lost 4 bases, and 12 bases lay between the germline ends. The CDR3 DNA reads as TGCAGTGCTAGAGATACAGGAACCCTCTATGGCTACACCTTC. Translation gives CSARDTGTLYGYTF.

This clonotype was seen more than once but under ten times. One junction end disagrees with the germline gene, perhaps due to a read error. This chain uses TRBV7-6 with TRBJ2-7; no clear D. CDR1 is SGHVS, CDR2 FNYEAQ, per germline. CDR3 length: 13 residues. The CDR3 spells CASSVAPSYEQYF. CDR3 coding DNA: TGTGCCAGCAGCGTAGCACCCTCCTACGAGCAGTACTTC.

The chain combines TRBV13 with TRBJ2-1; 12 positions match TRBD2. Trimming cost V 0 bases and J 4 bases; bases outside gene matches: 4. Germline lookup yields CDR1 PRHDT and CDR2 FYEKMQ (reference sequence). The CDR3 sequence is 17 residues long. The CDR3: CASSLGTSGGSYNEQFF. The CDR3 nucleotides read TGTGCCAGCAGCTTAGGGACTAGCGGGGGCTCTTACAATGAGCAGTTCTTC.

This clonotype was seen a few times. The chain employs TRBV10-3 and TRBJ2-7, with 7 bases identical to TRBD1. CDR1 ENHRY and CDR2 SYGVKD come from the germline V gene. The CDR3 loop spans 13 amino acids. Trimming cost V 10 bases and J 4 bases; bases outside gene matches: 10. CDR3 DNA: TGTGCCACCTCGACCGACAGGGCTTACGAGCAGTACTTC. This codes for CATSTDRAYEQYF.

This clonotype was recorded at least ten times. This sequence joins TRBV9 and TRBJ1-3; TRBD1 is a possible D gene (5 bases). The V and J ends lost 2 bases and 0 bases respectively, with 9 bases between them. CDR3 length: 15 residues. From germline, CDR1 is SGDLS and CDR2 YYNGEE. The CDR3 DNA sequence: TGTGCCAGCAGCGTTGGCAGGGACTCTGGAAACACCATATATTTT. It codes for CASSVGRDSGNTIYF.

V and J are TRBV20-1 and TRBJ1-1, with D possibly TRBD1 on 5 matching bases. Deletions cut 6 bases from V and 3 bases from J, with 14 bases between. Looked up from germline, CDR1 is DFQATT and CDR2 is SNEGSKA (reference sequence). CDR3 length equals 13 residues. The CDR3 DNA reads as TGCAGTGCCCCGGGGGGGTCGGACACTGAAGCTTTCTTT. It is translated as CSAPGGSDTEAFF.

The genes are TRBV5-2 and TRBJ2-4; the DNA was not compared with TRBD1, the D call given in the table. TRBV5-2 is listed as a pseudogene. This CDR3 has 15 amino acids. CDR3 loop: CASSAKGQTSGIQYF. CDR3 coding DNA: TGTGCCAGCAGCGCCAAAGGACAGACCTCGGGAATTCAGTACTTC.

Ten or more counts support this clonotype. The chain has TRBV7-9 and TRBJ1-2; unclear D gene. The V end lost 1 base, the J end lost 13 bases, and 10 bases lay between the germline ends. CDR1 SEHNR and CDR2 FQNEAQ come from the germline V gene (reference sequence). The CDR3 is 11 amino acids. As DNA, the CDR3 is TGTGCCAGCAGCTTAGACCCGCCAACCACCTTC. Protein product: CASSLDPPTTF.

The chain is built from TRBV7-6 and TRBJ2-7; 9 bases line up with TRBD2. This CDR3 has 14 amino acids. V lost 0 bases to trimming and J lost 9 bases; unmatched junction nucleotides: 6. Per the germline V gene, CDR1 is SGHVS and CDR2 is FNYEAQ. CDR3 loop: CASSLAMASGAQYF. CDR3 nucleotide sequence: TGTGCCAGCAGCTTAGCGATGGCTAGCGGGGCGCAGTACTTC.

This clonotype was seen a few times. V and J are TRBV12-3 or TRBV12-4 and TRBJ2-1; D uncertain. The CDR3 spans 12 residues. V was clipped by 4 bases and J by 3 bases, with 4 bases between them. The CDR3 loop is CASSYGYNEQFF. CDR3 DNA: TGTGCCAGCAGTTATGGCTACAATGAGCAGTTCTTC.

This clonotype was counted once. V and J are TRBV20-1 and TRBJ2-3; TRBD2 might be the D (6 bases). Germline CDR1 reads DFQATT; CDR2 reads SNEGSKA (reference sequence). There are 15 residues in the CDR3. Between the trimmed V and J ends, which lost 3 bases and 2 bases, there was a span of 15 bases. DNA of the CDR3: TGCAGTGCTAGTGGGGCTAGCGTACTCACAGATACGCAGTATTTT. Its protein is CSASGASVLTDTQYF.

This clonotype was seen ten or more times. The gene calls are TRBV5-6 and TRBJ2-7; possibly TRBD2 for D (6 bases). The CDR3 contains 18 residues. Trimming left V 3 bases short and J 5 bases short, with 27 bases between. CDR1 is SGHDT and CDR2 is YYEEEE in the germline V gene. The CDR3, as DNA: TGTGCCAGCAGCTCCACCATTACGCGGGGAGTCGCTCGCCACGAGCAGTACGTC. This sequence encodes CASSSTITRGVARHEQYV.

CDR3 loop: CSARSPNTEAFF. Here the CDR3 DNA reads TGCAGTGCTAGGTCCCCGAACACTGAAGCTTTCTTT. The chain couples TRBV20-1 to TRBJ1-1; D is ambiguous. Trimming took off 3 bases at V and 1 base at J, with 6 bases between the two ends. CDR3 length: 12 residues. Germline V gene data show CDR1 as DFQATT and CDR2 as SNEGSKA (reference sequence).

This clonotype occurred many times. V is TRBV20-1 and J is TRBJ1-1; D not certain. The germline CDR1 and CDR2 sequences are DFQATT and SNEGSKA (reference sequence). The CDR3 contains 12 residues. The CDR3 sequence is CSSMVSGTEAFF. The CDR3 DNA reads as TGCAGCTCCATGGTCTCGGGCACTGAAGCTTTCTTT.

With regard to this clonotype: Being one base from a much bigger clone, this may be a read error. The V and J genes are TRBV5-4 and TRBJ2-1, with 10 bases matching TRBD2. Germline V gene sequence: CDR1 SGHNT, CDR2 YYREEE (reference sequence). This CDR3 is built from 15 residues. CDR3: CASSLGSGGYTEQFF. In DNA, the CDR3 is TGTGCCAGCAGCTTGGGTAGCGGGGGGTACACTGAGCAGTTCTTC.

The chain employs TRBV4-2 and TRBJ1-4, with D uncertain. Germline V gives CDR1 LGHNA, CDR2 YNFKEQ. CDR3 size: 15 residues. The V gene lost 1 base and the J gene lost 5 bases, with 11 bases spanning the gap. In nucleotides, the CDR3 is TGTGCCAGCAGCCAAGTGTCGGCAGCGAATGAAAAACTGTTTTTT. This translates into CASSQVSAANEKLFF.

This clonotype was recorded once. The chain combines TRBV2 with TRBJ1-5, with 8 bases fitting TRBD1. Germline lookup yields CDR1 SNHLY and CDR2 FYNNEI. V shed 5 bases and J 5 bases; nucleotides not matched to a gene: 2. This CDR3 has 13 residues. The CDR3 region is CASSPGQDQPQHF. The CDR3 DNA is TGTGCCAGCAGTCCGGGACAGGATCAGCCCCAGCATTTT.

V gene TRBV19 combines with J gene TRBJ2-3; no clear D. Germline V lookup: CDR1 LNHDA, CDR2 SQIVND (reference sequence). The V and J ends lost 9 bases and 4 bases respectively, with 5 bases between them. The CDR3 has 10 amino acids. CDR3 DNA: TGTGCCAGCGGCTCAGATACGCAGTATTTT. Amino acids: CASGSDTQYF.

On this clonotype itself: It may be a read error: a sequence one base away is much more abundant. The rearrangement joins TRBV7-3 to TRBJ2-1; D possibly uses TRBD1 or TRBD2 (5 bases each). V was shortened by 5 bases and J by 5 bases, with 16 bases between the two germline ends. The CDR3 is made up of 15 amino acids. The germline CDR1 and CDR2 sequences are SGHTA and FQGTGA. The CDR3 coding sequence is TGTGCCAGCAGCCAGAGACCGGGGCTCAACAATGAGCAGTTCTTC. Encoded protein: CASSQRPGLNNEQFF.